This TCR beta chain was identified in a study of blood T cell repertoires in COVID-19. At the level of the study: From the United States, Italy and Spain came samples of acute and convalescent COVID-19. PBMCs, B-cell-depleted T cells, or T cells were the source of the cDNA or gDNA that made up the material.

Original analysis: Using reference gene primer amplification, nucleated cell counts were estimated. Data came from immunoSEQ multiplex PCR; TCRdb stores just in-frame clones and leaves some out. Clone size and V and J calls were adopted from that table, with D and trimming inferred from the DNA. The table has tens of thousands of clones, roughly 80% seen once; the top ten hold around 12%. V gave up 5 bases and J gave up 9 bases, with 11 bases separating them. The CDR3 has 12 amino acids. CDR1 and CDR2 from the germline V gene are LGHNA and YNFKEQ. This clonotype originated in a human donor in a cohort sampled during active COVID-19. V usage is TRBV4-2 and J usage is TRBJ2-1; D may be TRBD2 (5 bases). Sequenced sample: peripheral blood. The CDR3 sequence: CASSKLGFEQFF. DNA of the CDR3: TGTGCCAGCAGCAAACTAGGGTTTGAGCAGTTCTTC.